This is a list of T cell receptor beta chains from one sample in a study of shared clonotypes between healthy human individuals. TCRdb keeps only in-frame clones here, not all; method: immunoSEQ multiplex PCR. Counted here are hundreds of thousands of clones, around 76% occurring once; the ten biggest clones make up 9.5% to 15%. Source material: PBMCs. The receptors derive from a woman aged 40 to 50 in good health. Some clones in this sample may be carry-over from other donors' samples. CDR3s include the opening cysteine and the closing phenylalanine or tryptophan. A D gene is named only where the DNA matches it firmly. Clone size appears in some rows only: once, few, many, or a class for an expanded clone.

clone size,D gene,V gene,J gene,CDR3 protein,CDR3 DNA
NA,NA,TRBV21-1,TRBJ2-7,CASSEENDNPGHLYEQYF,TGTGCCAGCAGCGAGGAAAACGACAACCCGGGACACCTCTACGAGCAGTACTTC
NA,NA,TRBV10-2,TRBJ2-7,CASRQGTSYEQYF,TGCGCCAGCAGGCAGGGGACCTCCTACGAGCAGTACTTC
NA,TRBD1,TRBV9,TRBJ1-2,CASSVGRDREVGYTF,TGTGCCAGCAGCGTGGGGAGGGACAGGGAGGTTGGCTACACCTTC
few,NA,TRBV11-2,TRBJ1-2,CASSLSWAAYGYTF,TGTGCCAGCAGCTTAAGTTGGGCAGCCTATGGCTACACCTTC
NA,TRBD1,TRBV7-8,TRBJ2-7,CASSPTSGTGLSISYEQYF,TGTGCCAGCAGCCCAACCTCCGGGACAGGGCTCTCCATATCCTACGAGCAGTACTTC
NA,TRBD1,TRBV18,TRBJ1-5,CASSPPDRGHGNQPQHF,TGTGCCAGCTCACCCCCCGACAGGGGGCATGGCAATCAGCCCCAGCATTTT
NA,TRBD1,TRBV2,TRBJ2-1,CASSLYRTGVNEQFF,TGTGCCAGCTCCTTATACCGGACAGGGGTCAATGAGCAGTTCTTC
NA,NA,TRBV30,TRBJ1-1,CAWSVRGGTEAFF,TGTGCCTGGAGTGTACGAGGTGGCACTGAAGCTTTCTTT
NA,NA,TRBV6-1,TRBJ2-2,CASSRSGELFF,TGTGCCAGCAGTAGATCCGGGGAGCTGTTTTTT
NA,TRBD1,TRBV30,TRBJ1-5,CAWSPGGPEQPQHF,TGTGCCTGGAGTCCAGGGGGCCCTGAGCAGCCCCAGCATTTT
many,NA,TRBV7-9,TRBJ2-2,CASSQGLYTGELFF,TGTGCCAGCAGCCAAGGACTCTACACCGGGGAGCTGTTTTTT
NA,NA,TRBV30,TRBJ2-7,CAWSVPRSGVYEQYF,TGTGCCTGGAGTGTCCCAAGGTCGGGGGTCTACGAGCAGTACTTC
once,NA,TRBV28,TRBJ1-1,CASSLLPTGAFF,TGTGCCAGCAGTTTGCTCCCGACGGGAGCTTTCTTT
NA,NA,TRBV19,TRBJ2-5,CASSISLTASETQYF,TGTGCCAGTAGTATAAGCCTGACAGCTTCGGAGACCCAGTACTTC
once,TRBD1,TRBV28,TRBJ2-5,CASSTQKQGAAGTQYF,TGTGCCAGCAGTACACAAAAACAGGGGGCGGCGGGGACCCAGTACTTC
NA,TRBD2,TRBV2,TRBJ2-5,CASGVGLAGSGETQYF,TGTGCCAGCGGGGTGGGACTAGCGGGGTCAGGAGAGACCCAGTACTTC
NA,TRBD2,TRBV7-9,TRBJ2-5,CASSPGTSGEETQYF,TGTGCCAGCAGCCCCGGGACTAGCGGAGAAGAGACCCAGTACTTC
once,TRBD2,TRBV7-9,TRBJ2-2,CASSSWTSGSYTGELFF,TGTGCCAGCAGCTCCTGGACTAGCGGGAGCTACACCGGGGAGCTGTTTTTT
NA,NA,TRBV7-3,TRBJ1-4,CASSPRGHGEFNEKLFF,TGTGCCAGCAGCCCCCGGGGACACGGAGAGTTTAATGAAAAACTGTTTTTT
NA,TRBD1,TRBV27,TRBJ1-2,CASRNYRQGPANYGYTF,TGTGCCAGCAGGAACTATAGACAGGGGCCTGCTAACTATGGCTACACCTTC
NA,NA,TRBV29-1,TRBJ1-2,CSVAGINGYTF,TGCAGCGTTGCTGGGATCAATGGCTACACCTTC
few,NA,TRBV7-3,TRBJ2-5,CASSLNPQETQYF,TGTGCCAGCAGCTTAAACCCCCAAGAGACCCAGTACTTC
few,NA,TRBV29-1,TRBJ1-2,CSVTDYGYTF,TGCAGCGTGACAGATTATGGCTACACCTTC
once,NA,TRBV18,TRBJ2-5,CASSPLGGDGETQYF,TGTGCCAGCTCACCGCTAGGGGGTGACGGAGAGACCCAGTACTTC
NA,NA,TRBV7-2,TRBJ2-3,CASSLVRGITDTQYF,TGTGCCAGCAGCTTAGTCCGAGGGATCACAGATACGCAGTATTTT
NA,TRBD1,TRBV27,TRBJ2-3,CASSQGAYPDTQYF,TGTGCCAGCAGCCAGGGGGCTTATCCAGATACGCAGTATTTT
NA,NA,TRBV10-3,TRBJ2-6,CAISKDRSSGANVLTF,TGTGCCATCAGTAAAGACAGGAGCTCTGGGGCCAACGTCCTGACTTTC
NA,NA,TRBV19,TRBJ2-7,CASSIHGDSERGEQYF,TGTGCCAGTAGTATCCACGGGGACTCGGAAAGGGGAGAGCAGTACTTC
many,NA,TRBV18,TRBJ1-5,CASSLTGINQPQHF,TGTGCCAGCTCACTCACAGGGATCAATCAGCCCCAGCATTTT
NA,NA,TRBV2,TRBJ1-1,CASSEVLGLEAFF,TGTGCCAGCAGTGAAGTGTTAGGGCTTGAAGCTTTCTTT
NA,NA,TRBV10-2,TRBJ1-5,CASSESVAQPQHF,TGCGCCAGCAGTGAGAGCGTAGCCCAGCCCCAGCATTTT
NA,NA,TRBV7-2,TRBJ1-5,CASSRDWANQPQHF,TGTGCCAGCAGCAGGGACTGGGCCAATCAGCCCCAGCATTTT
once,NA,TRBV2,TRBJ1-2,CASSEDAGRGYTF,TGTGCCAGCAGTGAAGATGCAGGGAGGGGCTACACCTTC
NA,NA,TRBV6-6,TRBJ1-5,CASKASNDQPQHF,TGTGCCAGCAAGGCGTCGAATGATCAGCCCCAGCATTTT
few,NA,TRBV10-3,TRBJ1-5,CAISESKDQPQHF,TGTGCCATCAGTGAGTCGAAGGATCAGCCCCAGCATTTT
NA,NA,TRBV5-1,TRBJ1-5,CASSFDRDPDNQPQHF,TGCGCCAGCAGCTTTGACCGGGACCCAGACAATCAGCCCCAGCATTTT
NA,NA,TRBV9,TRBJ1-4,CASSRGVATNEKLFF,TGTGCCAGCAGCCGAGGTGTGGCAACTAATGAAAAACTGTTTTTT
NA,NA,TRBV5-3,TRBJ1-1,CARSLNLGNTEAFF,TGTGCCAGAAGCTTGAATCTGGGGAACACTGAAGCTTTCTTT
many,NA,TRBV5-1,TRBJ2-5,CASSFSKETQYF,TGCGCCAGCAGCTTCAGCAAAGAGACCCAGTACTTC
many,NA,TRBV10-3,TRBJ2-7,CAISESPGTSYEQYF,TGTGCCATCAGTGAGTCGCCCGGGACCTCCTACGAGCAGTACTTC
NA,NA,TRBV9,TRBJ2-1,CASSVRDNEQFF,TGTGCCAGCAGCGTAAGGGACAATGAGCAGTTCTTC
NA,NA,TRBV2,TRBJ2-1,CASSEQRISNEQFF,TGTGCCAGCAGTGAGCAACGGATCAGCAATGAGCAGTTCTTC
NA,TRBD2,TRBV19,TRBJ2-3,CASSALGRADTQYF,TGTGCCAGTAGTGCTCTAGGGAGGGCCGATACGCAGTATTTT
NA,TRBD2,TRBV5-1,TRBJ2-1,CASSLAGLAGLSSYNEQFF,TGCGCCAGCAGCTTGGCCGGACTAGCGGGCTTAAGCTCCTACAATGAGCAGTTCTTC
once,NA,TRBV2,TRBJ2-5,CASSATQETQYF,TGTGCCAGCAGTGCGACCCAAGAGACCCAGTACTTC
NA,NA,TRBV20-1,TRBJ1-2,CSATPYYGYTF,TGCAGTGCCACCCCCTACTATGGCTACACCTTC
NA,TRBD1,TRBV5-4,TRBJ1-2,CASNSQGATYGYTF,TGTGCCAGCAACTCTCAGGGGGCAACCTATGGCTACACCTTC
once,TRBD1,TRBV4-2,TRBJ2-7,CASSQPDGGTGYEQYF,TGTGCCAGCAGCCAACCAGATGGGGGGACAGGGTACGAGCAGTACTTC
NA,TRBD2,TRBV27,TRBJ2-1,CASGVAGGPYNEQFF,TGTGCCAGCGGGGTGGCGGGAGGGCCTTACAATGAGCAGTTCTTC
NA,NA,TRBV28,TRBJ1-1,CASSLFRGPEAFF,TGTGCCAGCAGTTTATTTCGGGGACCTGAAGCTTTCTTT
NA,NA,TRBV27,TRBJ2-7,CASRSRGIREQYF,TGTGCCAGCAGGTCCAGGGGAATCCGCGAGCAGTACTTC
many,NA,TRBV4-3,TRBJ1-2,CASSQGVGRGNYGYTF,TGCGCCAGCAGCCAAGGGGTGGGCCGTGGAAACTATGGCTACACCTTC
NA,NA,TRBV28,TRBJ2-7,CASSPLFYEQYF,TGTGCCAGCAGTCCACTATTCTACGAGCAGTACTTC
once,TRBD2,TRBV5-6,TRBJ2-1,CASSAGLAGYYEQFF,TGTGCCAGCAGCGCGGGACTAGCGGGTTACTATGAGCAGTTCTTC
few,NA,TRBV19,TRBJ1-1,CASSMIIFGGKNTEAFF,TGTGCCAGTAGTATGATTATCTTTGGAGGGAAGAACACTGAAGCTTTCTTT
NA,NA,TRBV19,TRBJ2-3,CASSIEGRAGTDTQYF,TGTGCCAGTAGTATAGAAGGCAGGGCCGGCACAGATACGCAGTATTTT
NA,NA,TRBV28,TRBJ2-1,CASSPLLLSYNEQFF,TGTGCCAGCAGCCCCCTTTTGTTATCCTACAATGAGCAGTTCTTC